This T cell receptor (beta chain) was obtained from a study of T cell changes during pregnancy in multiple sclerosis. The V gene's germline CDR1 is LNHDA and CDR2 SQIVND (reference sequence). V was shortened by 11 bases and J by 6 bases, with 15 bases between the two germline ends. The CDR3 totals 12 residues. Only a few counts were recorded for this clone. The repertoire was sequenced with immunoSEQ multiplex PCR; TCRdb's copy has only in-frame clones and lacks some. The profile shows 40,000 or so clones, 93% of them singletons. This TCR was recovered from a female donor with multiple sclerosis, enrolled in a pregnancy study. The chain is built from TRBV19 and TRBJ2-3; the D gene is possibly TRBD2 (6 bases). The sequenced sample was CD4+ T cells from peripheral blood mononuclear cells, obtained in the third trimester of pregnancy. Here the CDR3 DNA reads TGTGCCTCCCGACAGAGCGGGGATACGCAGTATTTT. It specifies CASRQSGDTQYF. The full variable domain, completed using reference TRBV19 and TRBJ2-3, is DGGITQSPKYLFRKEGQNVTLSCEQNLNHDAMYWYRQDPGQGLRLIYYSQIVNDFQKGDIAEGYSVSREKKESFPLTVTSAQKNPTAFYLCASRQSGDTQYFGPGTRLTVL.